What follows describes a single T cell receptor (beta chain). The authors' processing: Amplification from reference gene primers served as the basis for estimated nucleated cell counts. Libraries were prepared by immunoSEQ multiplex PCR; TCRdb keeps only in-frame clonotypes and omits some of them. That table is the source of V, J and clone size, and D and trimming were worked out from the DNA. The sample lists about 150,000 clones; roughly 78% were seen once. The CDR3 length is 13 residues. The V gene's germline CDR1 is SGHRS and CDR2 YFSETQ. V was trimmed by 9 bases and J by 5 bases, leaving 18 bases between them. This specimen comes from a study of blood T cell repertoires in COVID-19. Study information: Acute and convalescent COVID-19 samples came from the United States, Italy and Spain. In each case, the material was cDNA or gDNA derived from T cells, B-cell-depleted T cells, or PBMCs.

The clonotype was recovered from a human donor with acute or convalescent COVID-19. The donor label of this sample is uncertain. This chain uses TRBV5-1 with TRBJ2-7; a possible D gene is TRBD1 (6 bases). The material sequenced was peripheral blood. The CDR3 DNA reads as TGCGCCACCTCCCGTGGGGGCGACCACGAGCAGTACTTC. Translated, it gives CATSRGGDHEQYF.